Here is one TCR beta chain with its context. These data belong to a study of shared clonotypes between healthy human individuals. As for the study in general: Three CD4 naive, three CD4 memory, two CD8 naive and one CD8 memory plate were used per donor.

At a deep level, the assay was run. Data came from immunoSEQ multiplex PCR; TCRdb stores just in-frame clones and leaves some out. This sample has about 2.4 million clones, with 90% to 95% found just once. Germline V CDR1 and CDR2: SGHDN, FVKESK. J lost 2 bases, V lost 5 bases, and 8 bases had no gene match. The CDR3 has 16 residues. The chain couples TRBV14 to TRBJ2-3; TRBD1 matches at 9 bases. The source material was naive CD4+ T cells from PBMCs. Indicated subset: CD45RA+ positively selected. This TCR came from a man aged 18 to 29 in good health. Some clones in this sample may be carry-over from other donors' samples. The CDR3 here is CASSAHRDRDTDTQYF. CDR3 in DNA: TGTGCCAGCAGCGCTCACCGGGACAGGGACACAGATACGCAGTATTTT.